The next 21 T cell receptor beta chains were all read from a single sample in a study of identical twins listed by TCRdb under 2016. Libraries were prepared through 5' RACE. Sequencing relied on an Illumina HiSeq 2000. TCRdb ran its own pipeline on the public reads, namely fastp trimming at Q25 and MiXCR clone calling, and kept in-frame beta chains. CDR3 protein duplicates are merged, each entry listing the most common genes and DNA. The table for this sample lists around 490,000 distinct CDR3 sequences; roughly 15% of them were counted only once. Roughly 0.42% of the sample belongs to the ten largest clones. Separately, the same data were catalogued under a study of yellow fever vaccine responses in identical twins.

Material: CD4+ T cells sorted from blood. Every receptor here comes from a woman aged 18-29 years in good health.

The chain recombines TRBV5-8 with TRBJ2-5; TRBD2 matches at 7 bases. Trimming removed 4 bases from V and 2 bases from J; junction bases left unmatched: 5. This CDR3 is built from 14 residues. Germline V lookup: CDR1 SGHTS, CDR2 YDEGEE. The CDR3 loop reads CASSAGTIQETQYF. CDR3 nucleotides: TGTGCCAGCAGCGCCGGGACTATACAAGAGACCCAGTACTTC.

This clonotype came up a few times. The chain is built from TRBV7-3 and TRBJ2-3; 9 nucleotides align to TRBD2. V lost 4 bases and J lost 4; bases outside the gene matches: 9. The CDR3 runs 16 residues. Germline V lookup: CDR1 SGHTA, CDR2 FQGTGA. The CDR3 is CASSSVTGGGADTQYF. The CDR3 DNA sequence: TGTGCCAGCAGCTCAGTGACAGGCGGGGGGGCAGATACGCAGTATTTT.

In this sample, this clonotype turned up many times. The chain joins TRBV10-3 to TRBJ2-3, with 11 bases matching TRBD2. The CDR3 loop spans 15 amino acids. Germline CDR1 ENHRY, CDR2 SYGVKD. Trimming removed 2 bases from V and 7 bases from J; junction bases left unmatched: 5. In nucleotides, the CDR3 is TGTGCCATCAGTGAGGCTAGCGGGAGGAAATATACGCAGTATTTT. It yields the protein CAISEASGRKYTQYF.

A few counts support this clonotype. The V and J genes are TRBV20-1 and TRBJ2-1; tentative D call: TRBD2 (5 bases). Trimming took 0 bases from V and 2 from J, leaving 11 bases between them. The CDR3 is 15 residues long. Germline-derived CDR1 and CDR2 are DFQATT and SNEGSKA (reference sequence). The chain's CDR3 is CSARDSGFAYNEQFF. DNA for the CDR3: TGCAGTGCTAGAGATTCGGGATTTGCCTACAATGAGCAGTTCTTC.

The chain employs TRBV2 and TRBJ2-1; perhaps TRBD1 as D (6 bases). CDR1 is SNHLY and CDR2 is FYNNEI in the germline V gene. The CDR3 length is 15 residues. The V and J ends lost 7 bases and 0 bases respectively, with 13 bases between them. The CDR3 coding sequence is TGTGCCAGCACGCAGACAGGAGTCTCCTACAATGAGCAGTTCTTC. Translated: CASTQTGVSYNEQFF.

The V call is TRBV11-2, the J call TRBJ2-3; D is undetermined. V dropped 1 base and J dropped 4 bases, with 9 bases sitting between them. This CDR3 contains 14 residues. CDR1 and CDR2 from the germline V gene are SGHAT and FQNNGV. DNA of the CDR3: TGTGCCAGCAGCTTAGTGAGGTGGTCAGATACGCAGTATTTT. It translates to CASSLVRWSDTQYF.

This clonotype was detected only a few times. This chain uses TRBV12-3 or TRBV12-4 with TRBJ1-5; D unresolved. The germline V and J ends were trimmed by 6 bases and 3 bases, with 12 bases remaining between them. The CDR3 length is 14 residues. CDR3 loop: CASSPDGPNQPQHF. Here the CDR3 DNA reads TGTGCCAGCAGCCCTGACGGGCCCAATCAGCCCCAGCATTTT.

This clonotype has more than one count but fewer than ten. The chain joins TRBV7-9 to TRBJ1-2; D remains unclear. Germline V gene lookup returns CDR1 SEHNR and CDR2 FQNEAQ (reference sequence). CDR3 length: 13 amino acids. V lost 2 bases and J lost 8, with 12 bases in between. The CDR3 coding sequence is TGTGCCAGCAGCTTACAGCTCAGCGGGGGCTACACCTTC. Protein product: CASSLQLSGGYTF. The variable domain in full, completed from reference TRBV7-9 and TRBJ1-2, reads DTGVSQNPRHKITKRGQNVTFRCDPISEHNRLYWYRQTLGQGPEFLTYFQNEAQLEKSRLLSDRFSAERPKGSFSTLEIQRTEQGDSAMYLCASSLQLSGGYTFGSGTRLTVV.

CDR3 loop: CSARSGDSWDEQYF. CDR3 bases: TGCAGTGCTAGATCCGGGGACTCATGGGACGAGCAGTACTTC. This chain links TRBV20-1 with TRBJ2-7; weak D call: TRBD2 (6 bases). V was shortened by 2 bases and J by 5 bases, with 16 bases between the two germline ends. The CDR3 loop spans 14 amino acids. The germline gives CDR1 DFQATT, CDR2 SNEGSKA (reference sequence).

CDR3 in DNA: TGTGCCAGCAGCCACGGGGCCTGGACAGACGATCAGCCCCAGCATTTT. Amino acid sequence: CASSHGAWTDDQPQHF. J is TRBJ1-5 and V is TRBV7-9; weak D call: TRBD1 (6 bases). CDR1 SEHNR and CDR2 FQNEAQ come from the germline V gene (reference sequence). V lost 5 bases and J lost 5, with 19 bases in between. This CDR3 comprises 16 residues.

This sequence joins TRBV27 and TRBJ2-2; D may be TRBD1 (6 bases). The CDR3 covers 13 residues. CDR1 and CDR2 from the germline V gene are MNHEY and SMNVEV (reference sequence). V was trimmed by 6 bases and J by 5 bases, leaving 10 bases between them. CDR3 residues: CASRQTGTGELFF. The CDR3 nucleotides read TGTGCCAGCAGACAAACAGGGACCGGGGAGCTGTTTTTT.

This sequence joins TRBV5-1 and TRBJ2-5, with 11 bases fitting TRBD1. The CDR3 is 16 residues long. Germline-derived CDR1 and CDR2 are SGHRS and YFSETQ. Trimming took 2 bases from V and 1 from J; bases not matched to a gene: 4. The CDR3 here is CASSFGGTGGQETQYF. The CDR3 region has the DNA TGCGCCAGCAGCTTTGGAGGGACAGGGGGCCAAGAGACCCAGTACTTC.

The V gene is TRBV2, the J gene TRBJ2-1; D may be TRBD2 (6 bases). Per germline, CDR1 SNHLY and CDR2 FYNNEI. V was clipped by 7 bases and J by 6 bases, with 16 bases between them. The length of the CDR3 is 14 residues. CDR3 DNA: TGTGCCAGCATGAGGGCGGGATCGTCCAATGAGCAGTTCTTC. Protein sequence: CASMRAGSSNEQFF.

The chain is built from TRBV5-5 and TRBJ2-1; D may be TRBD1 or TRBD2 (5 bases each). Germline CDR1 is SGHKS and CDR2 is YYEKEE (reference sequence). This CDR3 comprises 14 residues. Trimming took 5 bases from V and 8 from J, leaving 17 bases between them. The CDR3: CASSSQPGGDEQFF. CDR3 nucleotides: TGTGCCAGCAGTTCCCAACCTGGGGGAGATGAGCAGTTCTTC.

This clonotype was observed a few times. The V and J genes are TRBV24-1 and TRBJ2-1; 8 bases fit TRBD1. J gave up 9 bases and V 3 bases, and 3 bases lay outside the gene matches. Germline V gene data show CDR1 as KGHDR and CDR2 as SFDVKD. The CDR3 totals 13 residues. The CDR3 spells CATSDQGAGEQFF. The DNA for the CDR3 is TGTGCCACCAGTGATCAGGGGGCTGGTGAGCAGTTCTTC.

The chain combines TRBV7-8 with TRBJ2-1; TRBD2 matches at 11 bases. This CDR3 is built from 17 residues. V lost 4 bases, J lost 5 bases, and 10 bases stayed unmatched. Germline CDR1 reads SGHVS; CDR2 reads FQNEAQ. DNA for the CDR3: TGTGCCAGCAGCTCCACTTCGTATAGCGGGGGGGACAATGAGCAGTTCTTC. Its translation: CASSSTSYSGGDNEQFF.

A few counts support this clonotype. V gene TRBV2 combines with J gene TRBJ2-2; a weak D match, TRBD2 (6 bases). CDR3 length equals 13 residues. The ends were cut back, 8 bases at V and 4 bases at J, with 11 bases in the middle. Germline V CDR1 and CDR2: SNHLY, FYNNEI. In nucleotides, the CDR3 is TGTGCCAGCCAGACTAGTTCCACCGGGGAGCTGTTTTTT. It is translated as CASQTSSTGELFF.

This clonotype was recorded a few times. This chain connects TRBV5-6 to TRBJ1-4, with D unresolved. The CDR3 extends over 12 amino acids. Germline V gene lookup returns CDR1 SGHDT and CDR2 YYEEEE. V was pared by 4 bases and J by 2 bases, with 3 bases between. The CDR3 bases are TGTGCCAGCAGCGCGACTAATGAAAAACTGTTTTTT. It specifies CASSATNEKLFF. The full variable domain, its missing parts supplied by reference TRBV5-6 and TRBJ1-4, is DAGVTQSPTHLIKTRGQQVTLRCSPKSGHDTVSWYQQALGQGPQFIFQYYEEEERQRGNFPDRFSGHQFPNYSSELNVNALLLGDSALYLCASSATNEKLFFGSGTQLSVL.

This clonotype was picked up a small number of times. The CDR3 is CASSDEAGAVETQYF. CDR3 in DNA: TGTGCCAGCAGTGACGAAGCGGGAGCTGTAGAGACCCAGTACTTC. The rearrangement links TRBV2 to TRBJ2-5; 8 bases align to TRBD2. Germline CDR1 is SNHLY and CDR2 is FYNNEI. The V gene end was trimmed by 3 bases and the J gene end by 4 bases; junction bases not matched to a gene: 7. The CDR3 loop spans 15 amino acids.

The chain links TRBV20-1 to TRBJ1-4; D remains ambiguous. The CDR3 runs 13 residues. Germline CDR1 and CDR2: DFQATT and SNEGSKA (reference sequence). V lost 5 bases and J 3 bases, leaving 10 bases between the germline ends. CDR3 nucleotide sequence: TGCAGTGCTTCTCGTGGCCCTAATGAAAAACTGTTTTTT. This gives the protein CSASRGPNEKLFF.

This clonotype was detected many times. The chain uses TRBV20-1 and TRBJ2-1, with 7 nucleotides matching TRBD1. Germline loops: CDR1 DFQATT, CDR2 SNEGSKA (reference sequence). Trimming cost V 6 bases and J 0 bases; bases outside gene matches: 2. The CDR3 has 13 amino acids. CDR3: CSAAGGSYNEQFF. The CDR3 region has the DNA TGCAGTGCAGCAGGGGGCTCCTACAATGAGCAGTTCTTC.